This entry lists 4 T cell receptor beta chains sequenced from one sample in a study of beta chain features in type 1 diabetes. The study reverse transcribed the entire isolated RNA, so it sequenced expressed TCRB transcripts. Data came from immunoSEQ multiplex PCR; TCRdb stores just in-frame clones and leaves some out. Of roughly 700,000 clones in the sample, 13% were seen once. Their cognate antigens are unknown. Study outcomes and limitations: When Type 1 diabetes patients were examined, their TCRB CDR3s proved moderately but significantly shorter in all four CD4+ subsets.

Material: naive CD4+ T cells from blood. These receptors came from a man aged 18 to 30 with type 1 diabetes.

This clone was counted between two and nine times. The rearrangement uses TRBV30 and TRBJ2-7, with D tentatively TRBD1 or TRBD2 (6 bases each). The CDR3 totals 13 residues. V was trimmed by 0 bases and J by 5 bases, leaving 11 bases between them. Germline V gene data show CDR1 as GTSNPN and CDR2 as SVGIG (reference sequence). This CDR3 is CAWSVGGGNEQYF. As DNA, the CDR3 is TGTGCCTGGAGTGTCGGGGGCGGGAACGAGCAGTACTTC. The whole variable domain, filled in from reference TRBV30 and TRBJ2-7, reads SQTIHQWPATLVQPVGSPLSLECTVEGTSNPNLYWYRQAAGRGLQLLFYSVGIGQISSEVPQNLSASRPQDRQFILSSKKLLLSDSGFYLCAWSVGGGNEQYFGPGTRLTVT.

The rearrangement links TRBV7-2 to TRBJ1-6; D perhaps matches TRBD1 (6 bases). The germline CDR1 and CDR2 sequences are SGHTA and FQGNSA. The CDR3 is 14 amino acids. The V end was cut by 6 bases, the J end by 7 bases, with 13 bases between. The CDR3 sequence is CASRVRQENSPLHF. The DNA for the CDR3 is TGTGCCAGCAGAGTAAGACAGGAAAATTCACCCCTCCACTTT.

The rearrangement links TRBV7-9 to TRBJ2-1; D is possibly TRBD2 (6 bases). CDR1 is SEHNR, CDR2 FQNEAQ, per germline (reference sequence). V was trimmed by 5 bases and J by 12 bases, leaving 26 bases between them. This CDR3 is 16 amino acids long. The CDR3 protein is CASSPPHAGPHLRQFF. The CDR3 coding sequence is TGTGCCAGCAGCCCCCCCCATGCGGGGCCCCACCTCCGGCAGTTCTTC.

The V and J genes are TRBV28 and TRBJ1-2; D unresolved. V dropped 4 bases and J dropped 8 bases, with 8 bases sitting between them. Germline V CDR1 and CDR2: MDHEN, SYDVKM. The CDR3 totals 11 residues. The CDR3: CASSYSLGYTF. CDR3 in DNA: TGTGCCAGCAGTTACTCCCTCGGCTACACCTTC.